This TCR beta chain stems from a study of beta chain features in type 1 diabetes. General study results and limits: Shortening of TCRB CDR3s, moderate but significant, appeared in all four CD4+ subsets of Type 1 diabetes patients. VDJ junctions in type 1 diabetes patients carried more deletions and fewer insertions. A possible short-template PCR bias applies equally to patients and controls.

This clone has a handful of counts. Its target is unknown. The entirety of the isolated RNA underwent reverse transcription, so expressed TCRB transcripts were sequenced. About 3.7 million reads on average were seen across naive, central memory and regulatory T cell samples. Libraries were prepared by immunoSEQ multiplex PCR; TCRdb keeps only in-frame clonotypes and omits some of them. This sample yields under 500,000 clones, of which approximately 31% are seen a single time; around 0.065% belongs to the top ten. The CDR3 length is 15 residues. In germline, CDR1 is SGHDN, CDR2 FVKESK. V was pared by 4 bases and J by 4 bases, with 14 bases between.

Sequenced sample: naive CD4+ T cells from blood. The chain has TRBV14 and TRBJ2-1; unclear D gene. This receptor was taken from a man aged 18 to 35 in good health. CDR3 sequence: CASSPLTQIYNEQFF. CDR3 nucleotide sequence: TGTGCCAGCAGCCCCTTGACGCAGATTTACAATGAGCAGTTCTTC.